Following are 12 T cell receptor beta chains from one sample sequenced in a study of cytomegalovirus exposure and HLA in healthy donors. The assay was immunoSEQ multiplex PCR, and TCRdb's table has in-frame clones only and misses some. The sample consists of about 56,000 clones, roughly 93% of them appearing once. The sample comprised PBMCs. The receptor set was obtained from a young woman in good health and CMV-seropositive.

The chain joins TRBV7-9 to TRBJ2-2; 9 bases fit TRBD1. Germline loops: CDR1 SEHNR, CDR2 FQNEAQ (reference sequence). There are 17 residues in the CDR3. V dropped 2 bases and J dropped 0; count of bases not matched to a gene: 4. The CDR3 bases are TGTGCCAGCAGCTTAAGGACAGGGGTTACGAACACCGGGGAGCTGTTTTTT. It translates to CASSLRTGVTNTGELFF.

The chain has TRBV6-4 and TRBJ2-1; 14 positions agree with TRBD2. V lost 5 bases, J lost 5 bases, and 5 bases stayed unmatched. Germline CDR1 is MRHNA and CDR2 is SNTAGT. The CDR3 contains 16 residues. The CDR3 protein is CASSRTSGGRNNEQFF. Here the CDR3 DNA reads TGTGCCAGCAGTCGGACTAGCGGGGGGCGTAACAATGAGCAGTTCTTC.

The chain employs TRBV15 and TRBJ2-4, with 9 nucleotides matching TRBD1. J gave up 0 bases and V 3 bases, and 12 bases lay outside the gene matches. Germline loops: CDR1 LNHNV, CDR2 YYDKDF (reference sequence). The CDR3 runs 19 residues. CDR3 sequence reads: CATSRLGTGPNLAKNIQYF. The CDR3 region has the DNA TGTGCCACCAGCAGGTTGGGGACAGGGCCGAACCTAGCCAAAAACATTCAGTACTTC.

The gene calls are TRBV4-1 and TRBJ1-1, with a possible D match to TRBD1 (6 bases). V was cut by 1 base and J by 2 bases, with 8 bases left in between. From germline, CDR1 is MGHRA and CDR2 YSYEKL. This CDR3 has 14 amino acids. The DNA for the CDR3 is TGCGCCAGCAGCCAAGCAGGGGATAACACTGAAGCTTTCTTT. Residues: CASSQAGDNTEAFF.

The chain joins TRBV14 to TRBJ2-5; D gene ambiguous. The V gene lost 2 bases and the J gene lost 2 bases, with 3 bases spanning the gap. Germline loops: CDR1 SGHDN, CDR2 FVKESK. The CDR3 consists of 12 residues. CDR3 loop: CASSQYQETQYF. The CDR3 bases are TGTGCCAGCAGCCAATATCAAGAGACCCAGTACTTC.

This sequence joins TRBV28 and TRBJ2-7; 7 nucleotides line up with TRBD1. Losses at the gene ends were 7 bases for V and 7 bases for J; bases not matched to a gene: 7. The CDR3 is 12 residues long. In germline, CDR1 is MDHEN, CDR2 SYDVKM. CDR3 sequence reads: CASNDRVGEQYF. The CDR3 nucleotides read TGTGCCAGCAACGACAGGGTGGGGGAGCAGTACTTC. The full variable domain, its missing parts supplied by reference TRBV28 and TRBJ2-7, is DVKVTQSSRYLVKRTGEKVFLECVQDMDHENMFWYRQDPGLGLRLIYFSYDVKMKEKGDIPEGYSVSREKKERFSLILESASTNQTSMYLCASNDRVGEQYFGPGTRLTVT.

The V gene is TRBV4-1, the J gene TRBJ1-1; a possible D gene is TRBD1 (5 bases). The CDR3 has 15 residues. Germline CDR1 MGHRA, CDR2 YSYEKL. Trimming cost V 1 base and J 4 bases, with 13 bases left between them. Here the CDR3 reads CASSQAGARATEAFF. CDR3 nucleotide sequence: TGCGCCAGCAGCCAAGCGGGCGCCAGGGCCACTGAAGCTTTCTTT.

The chain recombines TRBV9 with TRBJ2-3; the match to TRBD2 covers 10 bases. V lost 5 bases, J lost 4 bases, and 7 bases stayed unmatched. In germline, CDR1 is SGDLS, CDR2 YYNGEE. The CDR3 totals 15 residues. CDR3 bases: TGTGCCAGCAGAGCAGCGGGGGGGCAATCAGATACGCAGTATTTT. Protein: CASRAAGGQSDTQYF.

The chain carries TRBV21-1 and TRBJ2-7; TRBD1 reflects the table's D call only, with no check against the DNA. TRBV21-1 is a documented pseudogene. The CDR3 is made up of 17 amino acids. CDR3 bases: TGTGCCAGCAGCAAAGGGACAGGGGGCGCGATTTTTGACGAGCAGTACTTC. Residues: CASSKGTGGAIFDEQYF.

The chain carries TRBV5-6 and TRBJ1-4; D not certain. This CDR3 is built from 13 residues. Trimming removed 2 bases at V and 7 bases at J, with 9 bases between. From germline, CDR1 is SGHDT and CDR2 YYEEEE. The CDR3 coding sequence is TGTGCCAGCAGCTTAAGTGCCGGTGAAAAACTGTTTTTT. This translates into CASSLSAGEKLFF.

The CDR3 DNA follows: TGTGCCAGCAGCGTGCAGGGTACCGGGGAGCTGTTTTTT. Encoded protein: CASSVQGTGELFF. The rearrangement uses TRBV5-5 and TRBJ2-2; tentatively, D is TRBD1 (5 bases). The CDR3 is 13 amino acids. V lost 4 bases, J lost 5 bases, and 9 bases lay in between. Germline V gives CDR1 SGHKS, CDR2 YYEKEE (reference sequence). Full variable domain (rest looked up from reference TRBV5-5 and TRBJ2-2): DAGVTQSPTHLIKTRGQQVTLRCSPISGHKSVSWYQQVLGQGPQFIFQYYEKEERGRGNFPDRFSARQFPNYSSELNVNALLLGDSALYLCASSVQGTGELFFGEGSRLTVL.

The V gene is TRBV5-1, the J gene TRBJ1-1; no clear D. Germline CDR1 reads SGHRS; CDR2 reads YFSETQ. This CDR3 contains 14 residues. The V gene lost 0 bases and the J gene lost 1 base, with 7 bases spanning the gap. The CDR3 DNA reads as TGCGCCAGCAGCTTGGAGGGAGCGAACACTGAAGCTTTCTTT. This sequence encodes CASSLEGANTEAFF. The full variable domain, completed using reference TRBV5-1 and TRBJ1-1, is KAGVTQTPRYLIKTRGQQVTLSCSPISGHRSVSWYQQTPGQGLQFLFEYFSETQRNKGNFPGRFSGRQFSNSRSEMNVSTLELGDSALYLCASSLEGANTEAFFGQGTRLTVV.